This T cell receptor (beta chain) was obtained from a study of cytotoxic CD8 clonotypes in ibrutinib-treated CLL. Libraries were prepared by immunoSEQ multiplex PCR; TCRdb keeps only in-frame clonotypes and omits some of them. The sample holds some 63,000 clones; over 75% are singletons and the top ten take approximately 3%. CDR3 length: 17 amino acids. Sequenced material: PBMCs, taken after 12 months of ibrutinib treatment. J is TRBJ1-1 and V is TRBV21-1; the table assigns TRBD1, which was not confirmed against the DNA. TRBV21-1 has pseudogene status. The TCR was taken from a human donor with chronic lymphocytic leukemia. The CDR3 is CASSIFTRQGPNTEAFF. The CDR3 nucleotides are TGTGCCAGCAGCATCTTCACAAGACAGGGACCTAACACTGAAGCTTTCTTT.